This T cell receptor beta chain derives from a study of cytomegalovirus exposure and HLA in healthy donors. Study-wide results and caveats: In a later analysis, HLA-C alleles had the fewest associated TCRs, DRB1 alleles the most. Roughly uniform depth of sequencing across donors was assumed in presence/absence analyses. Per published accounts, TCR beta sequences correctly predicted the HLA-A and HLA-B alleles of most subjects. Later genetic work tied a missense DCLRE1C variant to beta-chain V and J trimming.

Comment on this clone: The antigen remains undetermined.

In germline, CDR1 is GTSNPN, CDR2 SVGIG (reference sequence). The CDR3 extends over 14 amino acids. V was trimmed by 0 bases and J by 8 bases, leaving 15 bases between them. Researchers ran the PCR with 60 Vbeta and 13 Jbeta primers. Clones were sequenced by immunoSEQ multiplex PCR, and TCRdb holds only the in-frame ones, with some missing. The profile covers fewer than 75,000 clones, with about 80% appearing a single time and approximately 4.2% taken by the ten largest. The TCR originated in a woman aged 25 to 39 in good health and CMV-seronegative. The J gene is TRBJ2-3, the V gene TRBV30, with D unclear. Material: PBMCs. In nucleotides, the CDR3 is TGTGCCTGGAGTGTACGTGGCGGCCATGGTACGCAGTATTTT. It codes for CAWSVRGGHGTQYF.